The present entry profiles one T cell receptor (beta chain) with its context. As yet, its antigen is unknown. Profiling relied on immunoSEQ multiplex PCR, and the TCRdb table lists in-frame clones only, not all of them. The table records 150,000 to 160,000 clones, roughly nine tenths of them present only once. This specimen comes from a study of T cell responses to AZD1222 COVID-19 vaccine. Regarding the study as a whole: Mapped onto spike, vaccine-associated CD4 TCRs spanned it and were dominant at 160-218 and 743-854. Repertoire sampling happened only post peak T cell response. Females outnumbered males among donors, who were mostly white British; clonal diversity was possibly underestimated.

V was clipped by 7 bases and J by 6 bases, with 13 bases between them. CDR1 is SNHLY, CDR2 FYNNEI, per germline. This CDR3 has 13 residues. The chain employs TRBV2 and TRBJ2-1; D possibly corresponds to TRBD1 (6 bases). This specimen consisted of peripheral blood, obtained on day 0 of AZD1222 vaccination. The sequence was obtained from an adult in good health. Written as DNA, the CDR3 is TGTGCCAGCACGCAGGGGACGGTCAATGAGCAGTTCTTC. Amino acid sequence: CASTQGTVNEQFF.